Below, 6 T cell receptor beta chains from the same sample are listed, as sequenced in a study of blood T cell repertoires in COVID-19. The data were produced by immunoSEQ multiplex PCR, yet TCRdb's version contains in-frame clones alone and is incomplete. This table has roughly 110,000 clones, about two thirds appearing once. Sequencing was done on a sample of peripheral blood. The receptors here all came from a human donor with acute or convalescent COVID-19. The donor label of this sample is uncertain.

The chain links TRBV6-5 to TRBJ1-5; D is ambiguous. The germline V gene encodes CDR1 MNHEY and CDR2 SVGAGI. The CDR3 sequence is 15 residues long. Trimming cost V 7 bases and J 0 bases, with 13 bases left between them. The CDR3 region has the DNA TGTGCCAGCACCCCCGAGAGAACTAGCAATCAGCCCCAGCATTTT. It yields the protein CASTPERTSNQPQHF.

The V call is TRBV21-1, the J call TRBJ2-3; TRBD2 is taken as the D call from the table, unchecked against the DNA. TRBV21-1 counts as a pseudogene. This CDR3 has 17 residues. CDR3 nucleotides: TGTGCCAGCAGCAAAACTAGCGGGGGGGCCGTAGGAGATACGCAGTATTTT. Its protein product is CASSKTSGGAVGDTQYF.

The chain links TRBV28 to TRBJ1-5; D gene uncertain. Per the germline V gene, CDR1 is MDHEN and CDR2 is SYDVKM. The V and J ends lost 5 bases and 3 bases respectively, with 11 bases between them. The CDR3 runs 14 residues. CDR3 in amino acids: CASSLRLNNQPQHF. CDR3 DNA: TGTGCCAGCAGTCTCAGGTTGAACAATCAGCCCCAGCATTTT.

This chain joins TRBV11-2 and TRBJ1-3; D unclear. Germline V CDR1 and CDR2: SGHAT, FQNNGV. Trimming took off 5 bases at V and 2 bases at J, with 10 bases between the two ends. The CDR3 extends over 14 amino acids. CDR3 nucleotides: TGTGCCAGCAGCCCCGTACAGACTGGAAACACCATATATTTT. This encodes CASSPVQTGNTIYF.

This clone has a single count. V usage is TRBV21-1 and J usage is TRBJ1-5. TRBV21-1 is shown as a pseudogene. The CDR3 spans 15 residues. In nucleotides, the CDR3 is TGTGCCAGCAGTGCAAACGGGAGGCCCCAGGGGCCCCAGCATTTT. This translates into CASSANGRPQGPQHF.

The rearrangement joins TRBV5-1 to TRBJ2-5, with a tentative D call TRBD1 (6 bases). V lost 3 bases and J lost 0, with 12 bases in between. Germline-derived CDR1 and CDR2 are SGHRS and YFSETQ. The CDR3 has 15 amino acids. The CDR3 is CASSSGTLYQETQYF. Written as DNA, the CDR3 is TGCGCCAGCAGCTCGGGGACACTGTACCAAGAGACCCAGTACTTC.